There are many counts of the clone carrying this T cell receptor beta chain. Its target is unknown. Regarding time point: newly diagnosed GD, antithyroid drugs for less than 3 months. Researchers made the TCR library from RNA that was extracted from PBMCs. Building the TCR beta libraries relied on iRepertoire HTBI primers, and CDR3 regions underwent Arm-PCR. MiXCR, run by TCRdb on the multiplex PCR reads, gives a single entry per CDR3 protein. Of a few hundred thousand distinct CDR3 sequences in the sample, around 15% were seen once. The data originate from a study of regulatory T cells in long-lasting Graves disease. General observations from the study: A greater number of public clonotypes (2,741) was shared by persistent patients than by new patients (about 880).

The CDR3 is 13 amino acids. CDR1 and CDR2 from the germline V gene are LGHDT and YNNKEL (reference sequence). V lost 2 bases, J lost 6 bases, and 11 bases lay in between. The same sample was also studied in work on T cells in Graves' hyperthyroidism and ophthalmopathy.

The specimen was peripheral blood mononuclear cells (PBMCs), collected at new diagnosis, from a patient treated with antithyroid drugs. V and J are TRBV3-1 and TRBJ2-7, with D hard to call. This TCR came from a woman aged 18-29 years with Graves disease. CDR3 protein: CASSQQQLTEQYF. As DNA, the CDR3 is TGTGCCAGCAGCCAACAACAATTGACCGAGCAGTACTTC.